Here is one T cell receptor (beta chain) with its context. No antigen is known for it. Germline is not matched at one junction end, which may reflect a read error. The PCR used 60 Vbeta and 13 Jbeta primers. Generated by immunoSEQ multiplex PCR, the TCRdb table keeps only in-frame clones and is missing some. There are tens of thousands of clones in the sample, with less than 4.5% held by the top ten. This specimen belongs to a study of cytomegalovirus exposure and HLA in healthy donors. Although they were nominally healthy when sampled, donors likely had unrecorded immune exposures. CDR1 SEHNR and CDR2 FQNEAQ come from the germline V gene (reference sequence). This CDR3 region has 12 residues. General observations from the study: Apart from CMV serostatus, no immune exposure information was available. Indistinguishability led to the exclusion of some V segments, TRBV6-2 and TRBV6-3 included.

The chain has TRBV7-9 and TRBJ2-3; no clear D gene. The receptor's source is a male donor in good health and CMV-seronegative. Sequenced input: PBMCs. The CDR3 spells CASSLLPDKQYF. The CDR3 nucleotides are TGTGCCAGCAGCTTGCTTCCAGATAAGCAGTATTTT.